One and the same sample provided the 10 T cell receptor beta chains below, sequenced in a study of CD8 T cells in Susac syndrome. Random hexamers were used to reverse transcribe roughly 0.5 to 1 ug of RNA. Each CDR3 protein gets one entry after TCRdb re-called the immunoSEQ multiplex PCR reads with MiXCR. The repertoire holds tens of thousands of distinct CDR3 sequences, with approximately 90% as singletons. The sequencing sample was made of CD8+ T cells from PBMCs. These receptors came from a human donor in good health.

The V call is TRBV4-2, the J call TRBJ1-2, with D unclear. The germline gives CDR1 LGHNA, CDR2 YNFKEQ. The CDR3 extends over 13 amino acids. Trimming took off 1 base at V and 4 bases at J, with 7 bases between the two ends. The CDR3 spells CASSQGEGYGYTF. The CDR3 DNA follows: TGTGCCAGCAGCCAAGGAGAGGGCTATGGCTACACCTTC.

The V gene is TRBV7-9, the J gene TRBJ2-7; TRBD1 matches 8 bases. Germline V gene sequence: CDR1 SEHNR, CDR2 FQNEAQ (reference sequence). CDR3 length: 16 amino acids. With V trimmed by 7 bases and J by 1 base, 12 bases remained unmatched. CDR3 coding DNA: TGTGCCAGCACCCTCACCGACAGGGGAGTATCCTACGAGCAGTACTTC. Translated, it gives CASTLTDRGVSYEQYF.

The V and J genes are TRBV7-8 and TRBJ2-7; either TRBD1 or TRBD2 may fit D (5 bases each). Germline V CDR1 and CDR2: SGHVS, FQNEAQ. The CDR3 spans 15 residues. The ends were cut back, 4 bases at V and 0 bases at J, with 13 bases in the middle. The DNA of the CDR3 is TGTGCCAGCAGCTCTGCAGCCGGGGCCTCCTACGAGCAGTACTTC. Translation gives CASSSAAGASYEQYF.

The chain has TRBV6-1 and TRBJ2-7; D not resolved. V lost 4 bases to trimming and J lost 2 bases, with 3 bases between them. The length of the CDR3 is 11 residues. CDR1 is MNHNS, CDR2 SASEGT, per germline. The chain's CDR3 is CASSAPYEQYF. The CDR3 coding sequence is TGTGCCAGCAGTGCGCCCTACGAGCAGTACTTC.

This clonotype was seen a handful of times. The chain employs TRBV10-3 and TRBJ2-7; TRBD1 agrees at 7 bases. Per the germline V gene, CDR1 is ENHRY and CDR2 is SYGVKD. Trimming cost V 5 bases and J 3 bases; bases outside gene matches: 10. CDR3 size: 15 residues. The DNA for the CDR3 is TGTGCCATCAGTATGACCCTGACAGGGCGCTACGAGCAGTACTTC. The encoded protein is CAISMTLTGRYEQYF.

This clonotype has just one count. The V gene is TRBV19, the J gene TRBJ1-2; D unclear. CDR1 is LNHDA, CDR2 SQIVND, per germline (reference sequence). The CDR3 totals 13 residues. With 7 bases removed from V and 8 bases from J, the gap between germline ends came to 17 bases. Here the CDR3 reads CASISGLSGGYTF. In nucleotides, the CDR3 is TGTGCCAGTATTTCAGGACTCAGTGGCGGCTACACCTTC.

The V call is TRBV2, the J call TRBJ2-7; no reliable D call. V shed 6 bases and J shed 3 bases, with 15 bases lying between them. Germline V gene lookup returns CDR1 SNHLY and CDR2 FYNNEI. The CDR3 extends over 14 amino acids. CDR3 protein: CASSYYDKIYEQYF. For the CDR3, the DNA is TGTGCCAGCAGCTACTACGACAAGATCTACGAGCAGTACTTC.

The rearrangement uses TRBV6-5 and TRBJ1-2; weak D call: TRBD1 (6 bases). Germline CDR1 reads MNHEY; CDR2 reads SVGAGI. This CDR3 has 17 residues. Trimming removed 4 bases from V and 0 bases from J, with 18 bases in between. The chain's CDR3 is CASSLRGEETANYGYTF. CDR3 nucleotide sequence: TGTGCCAGCAGTTTAAGGGGGGAGGAAACCGCTAACTATGGCTACACCTTC.

Written as DNA, the CDR3 is TGTGCCAGCAGCGCTGGCGAGGCAGTTTACAACTATGGCTACACCTTC. This codes for CASSAGEAVYNYGYTF. The rearrangement joins TRBV9 to TRBJ1-2; D is ambiguous. Germline V gene sequence: CDR1 SGDLS, CDR2 YYNGEE. V gave up 3 bases and J gave up 2 bases, with 17 bases separating them. The CDR3 sequence is 16 residues long.

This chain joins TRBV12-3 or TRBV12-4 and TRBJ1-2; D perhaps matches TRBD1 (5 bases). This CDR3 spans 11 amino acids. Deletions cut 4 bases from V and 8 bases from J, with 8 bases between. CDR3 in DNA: TGTGCCAGCAGTTCCGGGGGAGGCTACACCTTC. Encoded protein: CASSSGGGYTF.